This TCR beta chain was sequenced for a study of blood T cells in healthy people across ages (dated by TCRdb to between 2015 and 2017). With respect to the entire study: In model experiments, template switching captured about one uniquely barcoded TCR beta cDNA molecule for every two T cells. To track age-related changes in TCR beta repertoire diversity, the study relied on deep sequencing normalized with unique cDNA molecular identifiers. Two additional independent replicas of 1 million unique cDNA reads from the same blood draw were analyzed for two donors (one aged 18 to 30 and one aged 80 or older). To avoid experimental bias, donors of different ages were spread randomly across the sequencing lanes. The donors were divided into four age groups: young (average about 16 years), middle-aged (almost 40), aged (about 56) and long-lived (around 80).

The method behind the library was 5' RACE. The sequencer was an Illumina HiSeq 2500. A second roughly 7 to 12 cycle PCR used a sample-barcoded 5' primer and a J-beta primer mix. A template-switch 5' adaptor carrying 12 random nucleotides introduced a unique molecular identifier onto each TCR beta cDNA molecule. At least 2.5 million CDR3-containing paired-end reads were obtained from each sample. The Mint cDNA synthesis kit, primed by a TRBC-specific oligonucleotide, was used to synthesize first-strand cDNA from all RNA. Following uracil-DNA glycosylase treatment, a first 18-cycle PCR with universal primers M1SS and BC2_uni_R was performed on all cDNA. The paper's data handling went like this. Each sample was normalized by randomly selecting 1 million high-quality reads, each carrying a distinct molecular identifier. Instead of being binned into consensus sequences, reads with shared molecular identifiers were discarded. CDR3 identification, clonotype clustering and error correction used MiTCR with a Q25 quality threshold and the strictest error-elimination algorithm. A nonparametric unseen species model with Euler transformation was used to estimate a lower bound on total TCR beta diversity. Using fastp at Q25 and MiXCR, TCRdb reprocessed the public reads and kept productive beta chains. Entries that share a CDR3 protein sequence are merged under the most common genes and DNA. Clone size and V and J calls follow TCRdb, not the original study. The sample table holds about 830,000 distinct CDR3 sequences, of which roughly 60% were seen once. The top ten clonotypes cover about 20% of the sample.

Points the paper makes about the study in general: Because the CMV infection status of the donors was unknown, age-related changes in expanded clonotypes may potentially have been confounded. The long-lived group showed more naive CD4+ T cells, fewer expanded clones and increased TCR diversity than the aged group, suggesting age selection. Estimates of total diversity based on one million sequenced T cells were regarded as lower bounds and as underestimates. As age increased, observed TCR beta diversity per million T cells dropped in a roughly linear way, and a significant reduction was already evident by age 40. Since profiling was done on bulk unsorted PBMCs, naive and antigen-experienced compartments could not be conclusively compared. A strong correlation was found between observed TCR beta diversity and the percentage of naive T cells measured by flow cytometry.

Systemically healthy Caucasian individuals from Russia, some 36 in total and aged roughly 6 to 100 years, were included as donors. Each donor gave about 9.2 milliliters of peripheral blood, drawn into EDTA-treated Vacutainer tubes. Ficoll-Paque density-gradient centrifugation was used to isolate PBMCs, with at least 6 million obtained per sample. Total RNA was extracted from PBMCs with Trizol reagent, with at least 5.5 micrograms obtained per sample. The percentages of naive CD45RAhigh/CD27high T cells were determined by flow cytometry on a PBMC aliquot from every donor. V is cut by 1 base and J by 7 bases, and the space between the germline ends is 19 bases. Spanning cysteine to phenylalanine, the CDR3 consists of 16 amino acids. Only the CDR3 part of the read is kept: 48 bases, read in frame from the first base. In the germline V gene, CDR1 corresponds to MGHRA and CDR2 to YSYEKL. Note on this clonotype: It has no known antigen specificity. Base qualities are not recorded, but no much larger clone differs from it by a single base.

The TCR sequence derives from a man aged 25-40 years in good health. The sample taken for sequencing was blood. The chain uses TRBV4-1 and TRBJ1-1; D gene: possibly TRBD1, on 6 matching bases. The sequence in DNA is TGCGCCAGCAGCCAAGGCACCGCCAGGACAGACAATGAAGCTTTCTTT. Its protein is CASSQGTARTDNEAFF.